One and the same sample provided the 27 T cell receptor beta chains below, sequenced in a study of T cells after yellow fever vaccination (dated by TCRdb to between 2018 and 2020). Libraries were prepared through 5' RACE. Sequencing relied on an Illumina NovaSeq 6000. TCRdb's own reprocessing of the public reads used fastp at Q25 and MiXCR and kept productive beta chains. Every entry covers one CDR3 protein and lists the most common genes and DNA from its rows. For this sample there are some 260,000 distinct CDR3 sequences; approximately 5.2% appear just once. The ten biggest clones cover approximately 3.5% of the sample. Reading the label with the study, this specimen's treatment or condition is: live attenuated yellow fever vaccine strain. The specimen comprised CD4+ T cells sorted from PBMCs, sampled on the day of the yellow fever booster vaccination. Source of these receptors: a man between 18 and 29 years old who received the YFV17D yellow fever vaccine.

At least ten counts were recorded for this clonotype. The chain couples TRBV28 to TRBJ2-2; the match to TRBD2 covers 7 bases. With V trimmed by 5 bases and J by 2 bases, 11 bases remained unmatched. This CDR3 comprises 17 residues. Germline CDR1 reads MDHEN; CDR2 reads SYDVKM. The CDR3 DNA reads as TGTGCCAGCAGTCTCTCGGGGCTAGCGGCCAACACCGGGGAGCTGTTTTTT. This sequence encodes CASSLSGLAANTGELFF. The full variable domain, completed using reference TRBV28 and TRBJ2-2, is DVKVTQSSRYLVKRTGEKVFLECVQDMDHENMFWYRQDPGLGLRLIYFSYDVKMKEKGDIPEGYSVSREKKERFSLILESASTNQTSMYLCASSLSGLAANTGELFFGEGSRLTVL.

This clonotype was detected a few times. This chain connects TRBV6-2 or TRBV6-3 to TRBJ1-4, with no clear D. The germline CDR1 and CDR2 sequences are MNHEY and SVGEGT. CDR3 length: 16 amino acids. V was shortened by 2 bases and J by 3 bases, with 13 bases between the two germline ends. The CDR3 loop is CASSYPPRTPNEKLFF. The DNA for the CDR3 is TGTGCCAGCAGTTACCCTCCCAGGACTCCTAATGAAAAACTGTTTTTT.

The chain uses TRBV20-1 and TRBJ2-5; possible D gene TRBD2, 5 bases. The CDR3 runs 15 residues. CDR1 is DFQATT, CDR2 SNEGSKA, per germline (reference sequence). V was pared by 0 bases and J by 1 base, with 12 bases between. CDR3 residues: CSARDPTGVQETQYF. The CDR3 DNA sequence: TGCAGTGCTAGAGATCCTACCGGGGTCCAAGAGACCCAGTACTTC.

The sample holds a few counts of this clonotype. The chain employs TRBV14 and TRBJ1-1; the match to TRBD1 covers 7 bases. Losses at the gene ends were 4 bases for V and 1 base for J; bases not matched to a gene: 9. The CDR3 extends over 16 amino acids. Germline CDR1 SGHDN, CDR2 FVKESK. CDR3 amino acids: CASSRRAGTENTEAFF. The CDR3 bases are TGTGCCAGCAGCCGCAGGGCGGGGACAGAGAACACTGAAGCTTTCTTT.

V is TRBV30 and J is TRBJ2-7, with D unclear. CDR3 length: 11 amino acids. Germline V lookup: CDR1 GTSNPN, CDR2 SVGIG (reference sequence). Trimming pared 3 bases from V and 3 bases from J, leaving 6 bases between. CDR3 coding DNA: TGTGCCTGGAGGAGTTACTACGAGCAGTACTTC. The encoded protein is CAWRSYYEQYF.

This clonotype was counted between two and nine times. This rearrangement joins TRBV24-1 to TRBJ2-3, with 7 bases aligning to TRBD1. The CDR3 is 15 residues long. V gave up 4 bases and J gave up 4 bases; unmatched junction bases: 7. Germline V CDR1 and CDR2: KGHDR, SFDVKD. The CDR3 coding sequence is TGTGCCACCAGTGAACCCCGACAGGGACCAGATACGCAGTATTTT. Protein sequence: CATSEPRQGPDTQYF.

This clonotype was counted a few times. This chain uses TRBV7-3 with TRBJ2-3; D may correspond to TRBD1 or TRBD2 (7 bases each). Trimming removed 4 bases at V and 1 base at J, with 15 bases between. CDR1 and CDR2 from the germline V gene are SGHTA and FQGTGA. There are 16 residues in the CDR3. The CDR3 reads CASSSFSGTGTDTQYF. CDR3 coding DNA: TGTGCCAGCAGCTCGTTCAGCGGGACAGGCACAGATACGCAGTATTTT.

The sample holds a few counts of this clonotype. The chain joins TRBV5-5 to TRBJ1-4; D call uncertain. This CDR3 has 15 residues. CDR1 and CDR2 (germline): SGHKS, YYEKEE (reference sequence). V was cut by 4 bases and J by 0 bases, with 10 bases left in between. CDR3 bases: TGTGCCAGCAGCCTTACATACACAACTAATGAAAAACTGTTTTTT. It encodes CASSLTYTTNEKLFF.

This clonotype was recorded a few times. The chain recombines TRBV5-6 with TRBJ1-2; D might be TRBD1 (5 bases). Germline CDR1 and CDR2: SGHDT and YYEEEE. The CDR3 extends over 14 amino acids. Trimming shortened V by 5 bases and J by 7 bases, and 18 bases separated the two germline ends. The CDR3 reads CASRFPGAVSGYTF. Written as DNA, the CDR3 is TGTGCCAGCAGATTTCCTGGGGCGGTTTCTGGCTACACCTTC.

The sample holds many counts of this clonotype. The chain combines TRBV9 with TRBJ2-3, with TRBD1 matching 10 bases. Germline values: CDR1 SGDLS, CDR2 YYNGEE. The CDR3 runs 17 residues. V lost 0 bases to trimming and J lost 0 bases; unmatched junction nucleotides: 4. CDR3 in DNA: TGTGCCAGCAGCGTAGAAAGGGACAGGGGTAGCACAGATACGCAGTATTTT. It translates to CASSVERDRGSTDTQYF. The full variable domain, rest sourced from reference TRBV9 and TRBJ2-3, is DSGVTQTPKHLITATGQRVTLRCSPRSGDLSVYWYQQSLDQGLQFLIQYYNGEERAKGNILERFSAQQFPDLHSELNLSSLELGDSALYFCASSVERDRGSTDTQYFGPGTRLTVL.

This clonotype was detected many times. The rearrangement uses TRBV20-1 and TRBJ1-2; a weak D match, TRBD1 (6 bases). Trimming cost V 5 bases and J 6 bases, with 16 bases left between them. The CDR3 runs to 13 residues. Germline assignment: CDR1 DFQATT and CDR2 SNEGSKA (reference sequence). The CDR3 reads CSAYQGTNHGYTF. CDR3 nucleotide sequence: TGCAGTGCTTACCAAGGGACAAACCATGGCTACACCTTC.

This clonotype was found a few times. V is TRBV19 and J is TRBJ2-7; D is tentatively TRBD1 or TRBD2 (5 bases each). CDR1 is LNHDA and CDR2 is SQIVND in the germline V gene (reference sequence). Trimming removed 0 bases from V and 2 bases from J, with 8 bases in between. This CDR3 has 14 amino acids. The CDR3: CASSIESGPYEQYF. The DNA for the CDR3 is TGTGCCAGTAGTATAGAGTCGGGGCCCTACGAGCAGTACTTC.

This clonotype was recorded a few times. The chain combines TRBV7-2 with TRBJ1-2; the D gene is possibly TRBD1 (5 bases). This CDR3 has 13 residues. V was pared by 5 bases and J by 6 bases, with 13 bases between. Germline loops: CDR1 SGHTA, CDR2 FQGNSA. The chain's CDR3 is CASSLGRENGYTF. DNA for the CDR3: TGTGCCAGCAGCCTGGGACGGGAGAATGGCTACACCTTC.

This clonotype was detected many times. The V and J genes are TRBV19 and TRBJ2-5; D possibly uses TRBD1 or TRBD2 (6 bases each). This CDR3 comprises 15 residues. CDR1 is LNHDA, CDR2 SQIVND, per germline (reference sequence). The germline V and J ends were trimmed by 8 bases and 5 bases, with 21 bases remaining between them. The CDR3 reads CASGPSGARLETQYF. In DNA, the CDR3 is TGTGCCAGTGGACCCTCGGGGGCGCGTCTGGAGACCCAGTACTTC.

CDR3 residues: CASSPWAGNTIYF. The CDR3 DNA sequence: TGTGCCAGCAGTCCCTGGGCTGGAAACACCATATATTTT. V and J are TRBV12-3 or TRBV12-4 and TRBJ1-3; D is unresolved. Trimming cost V 5 bases and J 2 bases, with 7 bases left between them. The CDR3 is made up of 13 amino acids.

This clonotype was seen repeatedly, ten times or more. The CDR3 loop is CAWSVPGGQTYGYTF. The DNA of the CDR3 is TGTGCCTGGAGTGTTCCCGGCGGACAGACCTATGGCTACACCTTC. This chain connects TRBV30 to TRBJ1-2; D is perhaps TRBD1 (6 bases). The ends were cut back, 0 bases at V and 4 bases at J, with 15 bases in the middle. Germline V gene lookup returns CDR1 GTSNPN and CDR2 SVGIG (reference sequence). This CDR3 is 15 amino acids long.

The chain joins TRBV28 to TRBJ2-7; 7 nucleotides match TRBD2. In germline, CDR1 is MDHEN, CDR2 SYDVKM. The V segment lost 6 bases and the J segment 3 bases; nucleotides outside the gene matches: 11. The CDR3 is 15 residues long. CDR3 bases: TGTGCCAGCAGCACCCCCGGGACTACACACTACGAGCAGTACTTC. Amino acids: CASSTPGTTHYEQYF.

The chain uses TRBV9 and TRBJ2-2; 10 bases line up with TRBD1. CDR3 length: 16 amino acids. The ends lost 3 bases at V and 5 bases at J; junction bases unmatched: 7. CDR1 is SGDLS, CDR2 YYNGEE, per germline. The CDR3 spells CASSASGTGDTGELFF. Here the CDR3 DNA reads TGTGCCAGCAGCGCATCCGGGACAGGGGATACCGGGGAGCTGTTTTTT.

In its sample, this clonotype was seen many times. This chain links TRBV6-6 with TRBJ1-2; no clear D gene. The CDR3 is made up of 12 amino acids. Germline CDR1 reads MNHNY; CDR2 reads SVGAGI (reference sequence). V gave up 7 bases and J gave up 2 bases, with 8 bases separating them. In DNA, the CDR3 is TGTGCCAGCAACGCCTACAACTATGGCTACACCTTC. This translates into CASNAYNYGYTF.

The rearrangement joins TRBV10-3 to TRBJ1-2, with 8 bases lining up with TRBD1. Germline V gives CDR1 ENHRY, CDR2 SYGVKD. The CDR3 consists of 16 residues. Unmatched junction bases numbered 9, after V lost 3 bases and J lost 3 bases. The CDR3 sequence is CAISDAGMTGDYGYTF. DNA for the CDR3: TGTGCCATCAGTGATGCGGGGATGACAGGGGACTATGGCTACACCTTC.

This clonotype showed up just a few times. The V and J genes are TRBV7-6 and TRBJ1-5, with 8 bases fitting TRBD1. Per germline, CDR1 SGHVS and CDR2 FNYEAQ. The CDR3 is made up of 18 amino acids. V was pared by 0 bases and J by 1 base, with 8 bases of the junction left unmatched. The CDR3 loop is CASSLAATGVDSNQPQHF. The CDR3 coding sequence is TGTGCCAGCAGCTTAGCGGCGACAGGGGTGGACAGCAATCAGCCCCAGCATTTT. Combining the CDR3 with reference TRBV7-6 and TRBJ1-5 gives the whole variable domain GAGVSQSPRYKVTKRGQDVALRCDPISGHVSLYWYRQALGQGPEFLTYFNYEAQQDKSGLPNDRFSAERPEGSISTLTIQRTEQRDSAMYRCASSLAATGVDSNQPQHFGDGTRLSIL.

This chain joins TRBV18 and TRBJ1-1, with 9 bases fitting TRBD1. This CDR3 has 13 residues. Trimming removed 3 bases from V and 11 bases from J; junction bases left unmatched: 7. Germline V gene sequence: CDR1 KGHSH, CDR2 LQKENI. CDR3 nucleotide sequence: TGTGCCAGCTCACCCCGGGACAGGGTCGGGGCTTTCTTT. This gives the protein CASSPRDRVGAFF.

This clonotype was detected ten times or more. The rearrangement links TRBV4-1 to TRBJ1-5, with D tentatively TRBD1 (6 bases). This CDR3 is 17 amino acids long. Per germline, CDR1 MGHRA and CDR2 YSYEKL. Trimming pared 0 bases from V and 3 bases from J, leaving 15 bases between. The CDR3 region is CASSQDRGSFDNQPQHF. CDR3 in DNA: TGCGCCAGCAGCCAAGACAGGGGAAGTTTCGACAATCAGCCCCAGCATTTT.

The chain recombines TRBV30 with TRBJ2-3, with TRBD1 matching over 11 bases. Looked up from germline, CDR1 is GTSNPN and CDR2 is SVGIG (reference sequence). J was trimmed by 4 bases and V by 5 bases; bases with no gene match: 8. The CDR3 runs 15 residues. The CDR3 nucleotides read TGTGCCTGGCGGAGGGGACAGGGGGGCGCAGATACGCAGTATTTT. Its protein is CAWRRGQGGADTQYF. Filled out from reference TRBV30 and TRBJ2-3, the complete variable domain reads SQTIHQWPATLVQPVGSPLSLECTVEGTSNPNLYWYRQAAGRGLQLLFYSVGIGQISSEVPQNLSASRPQDRQFILSSKKLLLSDSGFYLCAWRRGQGGADTQYFGPGTRLTVL.

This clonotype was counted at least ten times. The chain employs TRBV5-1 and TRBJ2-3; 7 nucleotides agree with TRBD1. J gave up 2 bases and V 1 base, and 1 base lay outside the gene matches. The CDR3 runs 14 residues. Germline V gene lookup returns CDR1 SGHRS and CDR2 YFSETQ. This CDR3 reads CASSLQGVTDTQYF. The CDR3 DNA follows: TGCGCCAGCAGCTTGCAGGGGGTCACAGATACGCAGTATTTT.

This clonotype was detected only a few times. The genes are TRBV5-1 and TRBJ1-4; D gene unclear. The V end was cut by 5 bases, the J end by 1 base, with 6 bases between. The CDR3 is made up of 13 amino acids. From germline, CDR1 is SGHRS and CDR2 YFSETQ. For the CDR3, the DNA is TGCGCCAGCAGTGTGGGAACTAATGAAAAACTGTTTTTT. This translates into CASSVGTNEKLFF.

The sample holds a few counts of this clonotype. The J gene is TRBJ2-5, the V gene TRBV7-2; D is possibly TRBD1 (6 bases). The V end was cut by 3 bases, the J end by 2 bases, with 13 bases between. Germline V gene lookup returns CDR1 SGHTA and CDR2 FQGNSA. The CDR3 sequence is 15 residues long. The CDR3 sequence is CASSFQQGWQETQYF. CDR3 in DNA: TGTGCCAGCAGCTTCCAACAGGGTTGGCAAGAGACCCAGTACTTC.